These 15 T cell receptor beta chains were all obtained from the same sample, sequenced in a study of blood T cell repertoires in COVID-19. The data were produced by immunoSEQ multiplex PCR, yet TCRdb's version contains in-frame clones alone and is incomplete. The sample lists over 100,000 clones, 65% to 90% seen once, with approximately 7.9% in the top ten. Sequenced: peripheral blood. The receptors were sampled from an elderly woman with active or convalescent COVID-19.

Only one count was recorded for this clone. The chain recombines TRBV3-1 (or the pseudogene TRBV3-2) with TRBJ1-1; D ambiguous. The CDR3 contains 13 residues. V was clipped by 2 bases and J by 6 bases, with 10 bases between them. Germline values: CDR1 LGHDT, CDR2 YNNKEL (reference sequence). As DNA, the CDR3 is TGTGCCAGCAGCCAAACAAAAAATTCTGAAGCTTTCTTT. Translated, it gives CASSQTKNSEAFF.

The chain couples TRBV25-1 to TRBJ1-2; TRBD1 matches at 7 bases. The V gene's germline CDR1 is MGHDK and CDR2 SYGVNS. The junction had 8 bases not matched to a gene; V was cut back by 6 bases and J by 4 bases. This CDR3 spans 14 amino acids. The CDR3 here is CASRGQAESYGYTF. DNA for the CDR3: TGTGCCAGCAGAGGACAGGCTGAATCCTATGGCTACACCTTC.

This clone occurred a few times. This chain uses TRBV7-3 with TRBJ1-2; D remains ambiguous. The CDR3 loop spans 13 amino acids. Germline V CDR1 and CDR2: SGHTA, FQGTGA. The V gene lost 3 bases and the J gene lost 5 bases, with 10 bases spanning the gap. The CDR3 DNA follows: TGTGCCAGCAGCTTCGGAGGAGGATATGGCTACACCTTC. Residues: CASSFGGGYGYTF. Full variable domain (remainder filled in from reference TRBV7-3 and TRBJ1-2): GAGVSQTPSNKVTEKGKYVELRCDPISGHTALYWYRQSLGQGPEFLIYFQGTGAADDSGLPNDRFFAVRPEGSVSTLKIQRTERGDSAVYLCASSFGGGYGYTFGSGTRLTVV.

This clone appeared a single time. CDR3 coding DNA: TGTGCCAGCAGCCGTTGGGCGGGATACTCCTACGAGCAGTACTTC. It encodes CASSRWAGYSYEQYF. The chain is built from TRBV7-8 and TRBJ2-7; TRBD2 is a possible D gene (6 bases). This CDR3 is 15 amino acids long. Looked up from germline, CDR1 is SGHVS and CDR2 is FQNEAQ. The V gene lost 5 bases and the J gene lost 0 bases, with 14 bases spanning the gap.

This rearrangement joins TRBV28 to TRBJ1-2, with 7 nucleotides matching TRBD1. J lost 10 bases, V lost 4 bases, and 6 bases had no gene match. This CDR3 is 12 amino acids long. Germline lookup yields CDR1 MDHEN and CDR2 SYDVKM. CDR3 sequence reads: CASSWDSHTYTF. CDR3 sequence (DNA): TGTGCCAGCAGTTGGGACAGTCATACCTACACCTTC.

The chain combines TRBV7-9 with TRBJ1-6; no definite D call. The CDR3 is 15 residues long. Germline loops: CDR1 SEHNR, CDR2 FQNEAQ (reference sequence). Trimming cost V 1 base and J 10 bases, with 14 bases left between them. Written as DNA, the CDR3 is TGTGCCAGCAGCTTAGGACTGCGGGAGAGGTCACCCCTCCACTTT. Protein sequence: CASSLGLRERSPLHF.

The chain employs TRBV7-3 and TRBJ2-5, with D possibly being TRBD2 (5 bases). CDR1 and CDR2 from the germline V gene are SGHTA and FQGTGA. Between the trimmed V and J ends, which lost 6 bases and 3 bases, there was a span of 17 bases. CDR3 length equals 15 residues. DNA of the CDR3: TGTGCCAGCAGTCCCTATGGTTCAGCGGAAGAGACCCAGTACTTC. Its translation is CASSPYGSAEETQYF.

This chain joins TRBV19 and TRBJ2-1; TRBD1 aligns across 11 bases. Germline V lookup: CDR1 LNHDA, CDR2 SQIVND (reference sequence). V was clipped by 5 bases and J by 7 bases; unmatched bases: 7. This CDR3 region has 15 residues. CDR3 sequence: CASSPGTGGTNEQFF. CDR3 DNA: TGTGCCAGTAGTCCGGGGACAGGGGGGACTAATGAGCAGTTCTTC.

This clone was seen once. The chain recombines TRBV9 with TRBJ2-7; maybe TRBD1 (5 bases). The V gene lost 0 bases and the J gene lost 6 bases, with 16 bases spanning the gap. Germline V lookup: CDR1 SGDLS, CDR2 YYNGEE. The CDR3 contains 15 residues. The CDR3 region has the DNA TGTGCCAGCAGCGTAGAAGGGGCCCCTTCTGCCGAGCAGTACTTC. Translation: CASSVEGAPSAEQYF.

There are a few counts of this clone. V usage is TRBV5-5 and J usage is TRBJ1-2, with TRBD1 matching 8 bases. The CDR3 spans 14 residues. The trim removed 4 bases at V and 8 bases at J, leaving 10 bases unmatched. Germline-derived CDR1 and CDR2 are SGHKS and YYEKEE (reference sequence). In DNA, the CDR3 is TGTGCCAGCAGCGCCGGACAGGGAGTCAAAGGCTACACCTTC. It codes for CASSAGQGVKGYTF. Together with reference TRBV5-5 and TRBJ1-2, the CDR3 gives the full variable domain: DAGVTQSPTHLIKTRGQQVTLRCSPISGHKSVSWYQQVLGQGPQFIFQYYEKEERGRGNFPDRFSARQFPNYSSELNVNALLLGDSALYLCASSAGQGVKGYTFGSGTRLTVV.

The CDR3 here is CASSLGAGTAFPNEKLFF. CDR3 nucleotides: TGTGCCAGCAGCTTAGGGGCCGGGACAGCCTTTCCTAATGAAAAACTGTTTTTT. V usage is TRBV7-8 and J usage is TRBJ1-4; TRBD1 agrees at 7 bases. The length of the CDR3 is 18 residues. The trim removed 1 base at V and 3 bases at J, leaving 11 bases unmatched. The germline V gene has CDR1 SGHVS and CDR2 FQNEAQ.

V is TRBV19 and J is TRBJ1-3; tentatively, D is TRBD1 (5 bases). CDR1 and CDR2 (germline): LNHDA, SQIVND (reference sequence). Trimming stripped 5 bases from V and 4 bases from J, with 18 bases between. The CDR3 totals 16 residues. CDR3 amino acids: CASSRRNSDTGNTIYF. In DNA, the CDR3 is TGTGCCAGTAGTCGGCGCAACTCGGACACAGGAAACACCATATATTTT.

CDR3 loop: CASSPLAGGRHEQFF. CDR3 sequence (DNA): TGTGCCAGTAGTCCCTTAGCGGGAGGCCGGCATGAGCAGTTCTTC. The V and J genes are TRBV19 and TRBJ2-1; TRBD2 aligns across 10 bases. The V gene's germline CDR1 is LNHDA and CDR2 SQIVND (reference sequence). The V and J ends lost 5 bases and 8 bases, in that order; junction bases with no gene match: 9. This CDR3 region has 15 residues.

This sequence joins TRBV5-8 and TRBJ2-7; TRBD2 aligns across 8 bases. With 0 bases clipped from V and 0 bases from J, the junction kept 2 bases outside the gene matches. This CDR3 is built from 15 residues. Germline V lookup: CDR1 SGHTS, CDR2 YDEGEE. CDR3 protein: CASSLASGHSYEQYF. The CDR3 DNA reads as TGTGCCAGCAGCTTGGCTAGCGGGCACTCCTACGAGCAGTACTTC. Supplemented by reference TRBV5-8 and TRBJ2-7, the full variable domain reads EAGVTQSPTHLIKTRGQQATLRCSPISGHTSVYWYQQALGLGLQFLLWYDEGEERNRGNFPPRFSGRQFPNYSSELNVNALELEDSALYLCASSLASGHSYEQYFGPGTRLTVT.

This clone was observed a handful of times. The chain combines TRBV5-1 with TRBJ2-2; maybe TRBD1 (6 bases). V was pared by 4 bases and J by 3 bases, with 16 bases between. The CDR3 loop spans 16 amino acids. The germline V gene encodes CDR1 SGHRS and CDR2 YFSETQ. This CDR3 reads CASSPTQGIDTGELFF. CDR3 DNA: TGCGCCAGCAGCCCGACTCAGGGGATCGACACCGGGGAGCTGTTTTTT.